This record covers a single TCR beta chain. Its antigen is currently not known. One base away there is no much larger clone; base qualities are not given. The sample belongs to a study of sequential checkpoint blockade in melanoma (dated 2019 in TCRdb). Regarding the complete study: In a 1:1 randomization, patients received either first-line nivolumab then ipilimumab (arm A) or ipilimumab then nivolumab (arm B). Maintenance nivolumab came after each of the two trial sequences. Study-level results and caveats: The response-prediction model combining TCR metrics and mutation burden needs validation in larger, independent patient cohorts.

Spanning cysteine to phenylalanine, the CDR3 consists of 15 amino acids. Just the 45-base CDR3 DNA is kept, in frame starting at base 1. The germline V gene encodes CDR1 MGHRA and CDR2 YSYEKL. The germline V and J ends show losses of 5 bases and 5 bases respectively, and no gene match explains 6 bases of the junction. The immunoSEQ Assay was used to immunosequence TCRbeta CDR3 regions from genomic DNA. Genomic DNA was amplified by bias-controlled multiplex PCR before high-throughput sequencing. The authors processed their data as follows. To quantify the absolute abundance of each unique TCRbeta CDR3 region, the sequences were collapsed and filtered. Clonality, defined as 1 minus Pielou's evenness, was calculated using productive rearrangements only. Clones with significantly greater frequencies in on-treatment versus baseline samples were identified using a previously published method. TCRdb retrieved this table from immuneACCESS and kept in-frame rearrangements only. Not all clones are present; in checked studies, unresolved V genes account for under half, and no reason is known for the remainder. V and J calls and clone size are as listed in that table; D and trimming were resolved from the DNA. The sample table holds under 15,000 clones, of which over 60% were seen once. Roughly 56% of the sample lies in the top ten.

The treatment or condition tag for this specimen amounts to: randomized to nivolumab then ipilimumab (arm A) or the reverse (arm B). None of the trial patients had been given prior DNA-damaging chemotherapy. A FACS Aria II flow cytometer was used to sort live CD3+CD8+ cells that were negative for CD19 and CD56 from thawed PBMCs. The samples were obtained from melanoma patients enrolled in CheckMate 064, an open-label, randomized phase II trial testing sequential checkpoint blockade. Leukapheresis was used to collect peripheral blood mononuclear cells, which were then purified with Ficoll-Paque and frozen in human serum with roughly 10% DMSO. Right after sorting, the blood CD3+CD8+ cells were verified to be >95% pure, and DNA extraction followed.

This clonotype was obtained from a human donor with melanoma. The chain is made from TRBV4-1 and TRBJ1-2; 12 bases in between match TRBD1. This specimen was CD8+ T cells sorted from blood (inferred from file names), taken from a patient given nivolumab and ipilimumab in sequence. The CDR3 is CASSGTGGAGYGYTF. The nucleotide sequence reads TGCGCCAGCAGCGGGACAGGGGGCGCTGGATATGGCTACACCTTC.